Sequencing of this T cell receptor (beta chain) was carried out in a study of blood T cell repertoires in COVID-19 (dated by TCRdb to 2019 to 2021). Background on the whole study: Collaborator samples came from the United States, Italy and Spain and covered acute and convalescent phases of COVID-19. Where available, HLA class I and class II types were obtained from metadata supplied by the sample provider rather than from assay-based typing. The repertoires were made available in a free public database intended to serve as a resource for research on the immune response to SARS-CoV-2. Sample metadata almost always included a de-identified subject ID, COVID-19 status, age in years and sex. The dataset comprised deeply sampled blood TCRbeta repertoires from subjects exposed to, actively infected with, or recovered from COVID-19. The material from the prospective study consisted of cDNA or gDNA derived from T cells, B-cell-depleted T cells, or PBMCs. The samples were drawn from the first 160 participants of the ongoing ImmuneRACE study and from 950 to 1,500 subjects provided by 6 global collaborators. Study-wide conclusions, independent of this receptor: The quantity of clinical and demographic metadata differed by source and by participant and was supplied without curation.

Collaborating institutions collected whole blood in K2EDTA tubes following their own protocols. For TCRbeta analysis, collaborators shipped samples as frozen whole blood, isolated PBMCs, or DNA extracted from either of those sample types. The immunoSEQ Assay, a bias-controlled multiplex PCR, was used to amplify TCRbeta CDR3 regions from genomic DNA. As for the authors' bioinformatics: Nucleated cell counts per sample were estimated from amplification of reference gene primers within the assay. Sequence reads were collapsed and filtered to measure the absolute abundance of every unique TCRbeta CDR3 rearrangement. Productive Simpson clonality was computed per sample as the square root of Simpson's diversity index over productive rearrangements. TCRdb took over this immuneACCESS table, retaining in-frame rearrangements with V and J assigned. Such tables are incomplete; in checked studies, under half of the missing clones stem from an unresolved V gene, and the remainder is unexplained. V, J and clone size are taken as reported in that table, and D and trimming were inferred from the DNA itself. Within this sample are about 63,000 clones, with roughly 76% of them counted one time only. Roughly half of the sample belongs to the ten largest clones.

From V the trimming removes 5 bases and from J it removes 4 bases, while the gene matches leave 7 bases of the junction unaccounted for. The CDR3, cysteine through phenylalanine, is 16 amino acids long. Just the 48-base CDR3 DNA is kept, in frame starting at base 1. The germline V gene encodes CDR1 LGHDT and CDR2 YNNKEL (reference sequence). With respect to this clone: Its binding antigen is unknown. Per-base quality was not reported, and no clone a single base away is much larger than it.

The sequenced sample consisted of peripheral blood. The chain joins TRBV3-1 (or the pseudogene TRBV3-2) to TRBJ2-2; 10 bases in the junction line up with TRBD2. The sequence was obtained from a woman older than 75 with acute or convalescent COVID-19. CDR3 region: CASSGTLAGPTGELFF. The DNA sequence is TGTGCCAGCAGCGGAACACTAGCGGGGCCCACCGGGGAGCTGTTTTTT.